This is a list of T cell receptor beta chains from one sample in a study of OX40 agonist ivuxolimab in advanced cancers. Libraries were prepared by immunoSEQ multiplex PCR; TCRdb keeps only in-frame clonotypes and omits some of them. The table includes tens of thousands of clones, over 75% detected once. The source material was CD4+ or CD8+ T cells sorted from blood, sampled in a trial of the OX40 agonist ivuxolimab. The source of these receptors is an adult with an advanced solid tumor such as melanoma, head and neck, liver or kidney cancer. CDR3s include the opening cysteine and the closing phenylalanine or tryptophan. The D gene is left open where the match is weak. Some rows have no size entry. The others give once, few or many, or a class for an expanded clone.

J gene	D gene	V gene	CDR3 length	clone size	CDR3 DNA	CDR3 protein
TRBJ2-5	.	TRBV28	13	.	TGTGCCAGCAGCCTAGGGGGAGGAGAGACCCAGTACTTC	CASSLGGGETQYF
TRBJ1-3	.	TRBV6-5	13	.	TGTGCCAGCAGTACCCTTTCTGGAAACACCATATATTTT	CASSTLSGNTIYF
TRBJ2-7	.	TRBV5-4	11	.	TGTGCCAGCAGCTTGTCGGGGGAGCAGTACTTC	CASSLSGEQYF
TRBJ1-1	.	TRBV27	13	.	TGTGCCAGCAGTTTACAGGGTAACACTGAAGCTTTCTTT	CASSLQGNTEAFF
TRBJ1-1	.	TRBV11-2	11	.	TGTGCCAGCAGCTACCTTTATAGGGCTTTCTTT	CASSYLYRAFF
TRBJ2-7	.	TRBV6-5	15	.	TGTGCCAGCAGTTACTCCCAGGGTCGCGACTACGAGCAGTACTTC	CASSYSQGRDYEQYF
TRBJ2-3	.	TRBV9	13	.	TGTGCCAGCAGCGTAGGGGGCACAGATACGCAGTATTTT	CASSVGGTDTQYF
TRBJ2-5	.	TRBV4-3	15	.	TGCGCCAGCAGCCAAGAGACGGCAGGGCAAGAGACCCAGTACTTC	CASSQETAGQETQYF
TRBJ1-4	.	TRBV2	15	.	TGTGCCAGCAGGGTTGGGAGCACAACTAATGAAAAACTGTTTTTT	CASRVGSTTNEKLFF
TRBJ1-4	.	TRBV30	14	.	TGTGCCTGGACCCCTGGGGACCTCAATGAAAAACTGTTTTTT	CAWTPGDLNEKLFF
TRBJ2-5	TRBD1	TRBV30	16	once	TGTGCCTGGAGTGTAAGGTGGAGACAGGGGGACAAGACCCAGTACTTC	CAWSVRWRQGDKTQYF
TRBJ1-1	.	TRBV30	12	.	TGTGCCTGCTTTATTGGGGGCCCTGAAGCTTTCTTT	CACFIGGPEAFF
TRBJ1-1	.	TRBV4-1	15	.	TGCGCCAGCAGCCAAGGTTTAAAGGGAAACACTGAAGCTTTCTTT	CASSQGLKGNTEAFF